The clone carrying this T cell receptor (beta chain) was detected a few times. What it binds is unknown. The source of the sample is a study of CD8 T cells in ankylosing spondylitis. Preparation of TCR beta libraries was done by quantitative 5'-RACE with molecular barcodes. TCRdb processed the 5' RACE reads anew with MiXCR; each CDR3 protein has one entry. The profile shows about 500,000 distinct CDR3 sequences, more than 9.5% of them singletons. V shed 2 bases and J shed 7 bases, with 15 bases lying between them. Germline CDR1 is SGHRS and CDR2 is YFSETQ. The CDR3 contains 15 residues. Study observations and caveats: Significant enrichment of disease-linked clones was reportedly seen in matched ankylosing spondylitis synovial fluid. Among TCR beta sequences, a motif of fewer than 10 highly homologous variants appeared characteristic of ankylosing spondylitis blood.

Sequencing input: blood, either unsorted or a sorted T cell fraction (not recorded which). The chain uses TRBV5-1 and TRBJ2-2; tentatively, D is TRBD1 (6 bases). The clonotype comes from a male donor with ankylosing spondylitis. The CDR3 nucleotides read TGCGCCAGCAGCTTTCAGGGGACACAAAACGGGGAGCTGTTTTTT. It translates to CASSFQGTQNGELFF. The entire variable domain, with the rest obtained from reference TRBV5-1 and TRBJ2-2, is as follows: KAGVTQTPRYLIKTRGQQVTLSCSPISGHRSVSWYQQTPGQGLQFLFEYFSETQRNKGNFPGRFSGRQFSNSRSEMNVSTLELGDSALYLCASSFQGTQNGELFFGEGSRLTVL.